These 25 T cell receptor beta chains share one sample of origin, sequenced in a study of CD8 T cells in Susac syndrome. RNA, at about 0.45 to 1 ug, was reverse transcribed with random hexamers. MiXCR was run by TCRdb on the immunoSEQ multiplex PCR reads, yielding one entry per CDR3 protein. The profile shows under 200,000 distinct CDR3 sequences, 95% of them singletons. The source material was CD8+ T cells from PBMCs. These TCRs come from a human donor with Susac syndrome.

The sample holds a few counts of this clonotype. The J gene is TRBJ1-2, the V gene TRBV12-3 or TRBV12-4, with a tentative D call TRBD1 (5 bases). CDR3 size: 13 residues. The V end lost 2 bases, the J end lost 6 bases, and 10 bases lay between the germline ends. CDR3 bases: TGTGCCAGCAGTTTAAGGAGGGGCCATGGCTACACCTTC. It is translated as CASSLRRGHGYTF.

The chain combines TRBV4-2 with TRBJ2-5; 12 nucleotides align to TRBD2. Losses at the gene ends were 2 bases for V and 5 bases for J; bases not matched to a gene: 3. Looked up from germline, CDR1 is LGHNA and CDR2 is YNFKEQ. This CDR3 is built from 15 residues. The CDR3 nucleotides are TGTGCCAGCAGCCAACCCACTAGCGGGGGGGAGACCCAGTACTTC. As protein: CASSQPTSGGETQYF.

This chain uses TRBV1 with TRBJ2-5. TRBV1 counts as a pseudogene. This CDR3 is 12 amino acids long. This CDR3 is CTSSSYQETQYF. In nucleotides, the CDR3 is TGCACCAGCAGCTCGTACCAAGAGACCCAGTACTTC.

The chain has TRBV5-1 and TRBJ2-1, with TRBD2 matching 7 bases. The CDR3 is 15 amino acids. The trim removed 1 base at V and 6 bases at J, leaving 7 bases unmatched. Germline assignment: CDR1 SGHRS and CDR2 YFSETQ. CDR3 nucleotide sequence: TGCGCCAGCAGCTTGTTGGGTTCGGGGGGCAATGAGCAGTTCTTC. Amino acids: CASSLLGSGGNEQFF.

The V call is TRBV20-1, the J call TRBJ2-5; TRBD2 is a possible D gene (6 bases). Trimming cost V 6 bases and J 5 bases, with 13 bases left between them. This CDR3 comprises 12 residues. The germline V gene encodes CDR1 DFQATT and CDR2 SNEGSKA (reference sequence). The CDR3 sequence: CSAQGLLETQYF. CDR3 coding DNA: TGCAGTGCCCAGGGACTCTTGGAGACCCAGTACTTC.

V is TRBV27 and J is TRBJ2-1, with 11 bases matching TRBD2. The trim removed 3 bases at V and 5 bases at J, leaving 3 bases unmatched. This CDR3 has 15 residues. Germline CDR1 reads MNHEY; CDR2 reads SMNVEV (reference sequence). The CDR3 DNA follows: TGTGCCAGCAGTTTTAGCGGGAGGGGGAACAATGAGCAGTTCTTC. The encoded protein is CASSFSGRGNNEQFF.

The gene calls are TRBV5-4 and TRBJ2-1, with D perhaps given as TRBD1 or TRBD2 (5 bases each). The V and J ends lost 4 bases and 10 bases respectively, with 18 bases between them. The CDR3 consists of 14 residues. The germline gives CDR1 SGHNT, CDR2 YYREEE (reference sequence). CDR3 protein: CASSMDLGVGEQFF. The CDR3 DNA follows: TGTGCCAGCAGCATGGACCTGGGGGTTGGGGAGCAGTTCTTC.

The gene calls are TRBV27 and TRBJ2-3; D remains ambiguous. Germline V gives CDR1 MNHEY, CDR2 SMNVEV (reference sequence). V was trimmed by 0 bases and J by 0 bases, leaving 7 bases between them. This CDR3 has 15 residues. DNA of the CDR3: TGTGCCAGCAGTTTATCACGGACCAGCACAGATACGCAGTATTTT. Amino acid sequence: CASSLSRTSTDTQYF.

The genes are TRBV3-1 and TRBJ2-7, with a weak D call TRBD1 (7 bases). This CDR3 region has 14 residues. CDR1 and CDR2 from the germline V gene are LGHDT and YNNKEL (reference sequence). Deletions cut 8 bases from V and 2 bases from J, with 16 bases between. The CDR3 sequence is CASGGDSEAYEQYF. The CDR3 coding sequence is TGTGCCAGCGGAGGGGACAGTGAAGCCTACGAGCAGTACTTC.

The chain has TRBV6-5 and TRBJ2-7; D is unclear. The CDR3 totals 16 residues. The germline V and J ends were trimmed by 3 bases and 0 bases, with 15 bases remaining between them. Germline V CDR1 and CDR2: MNHEY, SVGAGI. The CDR3 reads CASSYSQPHYSYEQYF. DNA for the CDR3: TGTGCCAGCAGTTATTCCCAGCCCCATTACTCCTACGAGCAGTACTTC.

This rearrangement joins TRBV28 to TRBJ2-7; TRBD2 matches at 8 bases. CDR3 length equals 15 residues. V shed 7 bases, J shed 3 bases, and the junction held 11 bases outside the gene matches. Germline CDR1 and CDR2: MDHEN and SYDVKM. The CDR3, as DNA: TGTGCCAGCAACCATGACGAACTAGCGGACTACGAGCAGTACTTC. It yields the protein CASNHDELADYEQYF. Filled out from reference TRBV28 and TRBJ2-7, the complete variable domain reads DVKVTQSSRYLVKRTGEKVFLECVQDMDHENMFWYRQDPGLGLRLIYFSYDVKMKEKGDIPEGYSVSREKKERFSLILESASTNQTSMYLCASNHDELADYEQYFGPGTRLTVT.

The chain joins TRBV30 to TRBJ2-7; tentatively, D is TRBD2 (7 bases). Per the germline V gene, CDR1 is GTSNPN and CDR2 is SVGIG (reference sequence). Trimming took 3 bases from V and 7 from J, leaving 10 bases between them. This CDR3 region has 11 residues. The CDR3 DNA follows: TGTGCCTGGAGCGGGGGGCCAGAGCAGTACTTC. Protein sequence: CAWSGGPEQYF.

The chain recombines TRBV20-1 with TRBJ1-3, with a weak D call TRBD1 (5 bases). This CDR3 has 14 amino acids. The germline CDR1 and CDR2 sequences are DFQATT and SNEGSKA (reference sequence). The CDR3 bases are TGCAGCGCGCGACAGCTAAACTCTGGAAACACCATATATTTT. Residues: CSARQLNSGNTIYF.

The chain is built from TRBV29-1 and TRBJ2-3; 9 bases map to TRBD2. The V gene's germline CDR1 is SQVTM and CDR2 ANQGSEA. This CDR3 region has 13 residues. V gave up 6 bases and J gave up 3 bases; unmatched junction bases: 4. CDR3 nucleotide sequence: TGCAGCGTGGGGACTAGCCAGACAGATACGCAGTATTTT. This codes for CSVGTSQTDTQYF.

The V and J genes are TRBV20-1 and TRBJ2-1, with unresolved D. This CDR3 is built from 14 residues. Germline V gene sequence: CDR1 DFQATT, CDR2 SNEGSKA (reference sequence). Deletions cut 0 bases from V and 5 bases from J, with 11 bases between. In nucleotides, the CDR3 is TGCAGTGCTAGAGATCATATGCCGAACAATGAGCAGTTCTTC. It is translated as CSARDHMPNNEQFF.

The J gene is TRBJ2-7, the V gene TRBV28; the match to TRBD2 covers 13 bases. V was clipped by 4 bases and J by 5 bases; unmatched bases: 2. The CDR3 runs to 14 residues. CDR1 and CDR2 from the germline V gene are MDHEN and SYDVKM. This chain's CDR3 is CASSWTSGRDEQYF. The CDR3 region has the DNA TGTGCCAGCAGTTGGACTAGCGGGAGAGACGAGCAGTACTTC.

The chain combines TRBV4-1 with TRBJ1-5; D not certain. The CDR3 runs 15 residues. V dropped 0 bases and J dropped 1 base, with 7 bases sitting between them. Germline V gives CDR1 MGHRA, CDR2 YSYEKL. Written as DNA, the CDR3 is TGCGCCAGCAGCCAAGATGCTTACAGCAATCAGCCCCAGCATTTT. This codes for CASSQDAYSNQPQHF.

J is TRBJ2-3 and V is TRBV27; the D gene is possibly TRBD2 (5 bases). CDR3 size: 12 residues. Per germline, CDR1 MNHEY and CDR2 SMNVEV (reference sequence). V was cut by 10 bases and J by 2 bases, with 10 bases left in between. CDR3 protein: CATGADTDTQYF. The CDR3 DNA sequence: TGTGCCACCGGAGCGGACACAGATACGCAGTATTTT.

This clonotype was seen once. The chain carries TRBV20-1 and TRBJ2-3; D unclear. Germline V CDR1 and CDR2: DFQATT, SNEGSKA (reference sequence). This CDR3 is 15 amino acids long. Trimming left V 0 bases short and J 0 bases short, with 10 bases between. CDR3 residues: CSARDAQYSTDTQYF. CDR3 DNA: TGCAGTGCTAGAGATGCGCAGTATAGCACAGATACGCAGTATTTT.

V is TRBV7-9 and J is TRBJ2-3; TRBD2 agrees at 12 bases. Looked up from germline, CDR1 is SEHNR and CDR2 is FQNEAQ (reference sequence). The CDR3 runs to 19 residues. Germline trimming cut 1 base from V and 2 bases from J; bases unmatched to any gene: 10. The CDR3 region is CASSLVLAGGPEFTDTQYF. In DNA form, the CDR3 reads TGTGCCAGCAGCTTAGTCCTAGCGGGAGGGCCGGAGTTCACAGATACGCAGTATTTT.

This sequence joins TRBV15 and TRBJ2-5, with D possibly being TRBD2 (6 bases). The CDR3 extends over 17 amino acids. V was trimmed by 0 bases and J by 0 bases, leaving 14 bases between them. CDR1 is LNHNV, CDR2 YYDKDF, per germline (reference sequence). Here the CDR3 DNA reads TGTGCCACCAGCAGAGATGGGGCCGGGGGAGACCAAGAGACCCAGTACTTC. Amino acids: CATSRDGAGGDQETQYF.

The J gene is TRBJ2-1, the V gene TRBV27; TRBD1 might be the D (6 bases). The CDR3 spans 14 residues. Looked up from germline, CDR1 is MNHEY and CDR2 is SMNVEV (reference sequence). With 5 bases removed from V and 3 bases from J, the gap between germline ends came to 11 bases. The CDR3 sequence: CASSPLDSYNEQFF. The CDR3 coding sequence is TGTGCCAGCAGTCCACTGGACAGCTACAATGAGCAGTTCTTC.

The rearrangement joins TRBV13 to TRBJ2-7, with 12 bases matching TRBD2. CDR1 is PRHDT and CDR2 is FYEKMQ in the germline V gene (reference sequence). J was trimmed by 2 bases and V by 5 bases; bases with no gene match: 4. This CDR3 is built from 15 residues. The CDR3 DNA is TGTGCCAGCAGCGCTTCTAGCGGGGGGGCCTACGAGCAGTACTTC. Translated: CASSASSGGAYEQYF.

The rearrangement joins TRBV6-5 to TRBJ2-3, with a tentative D call TRBD2 (6 bases). V lost 6 bases, J lost 6 bases, and 19 bases lay in between. Germline CDR1 MNHEY, CDR2 SVGAGI. The CDR3 covers 15 residues. CDR3 residues: CASSLLSGATDTQYF. The DNA of the CDR3 is TGTGCCAGCAGCCTACTCTCGGGAGCCACCGATACGCAGTATTTT.

This chain connects TRBV7-9 to TRBJ2-1; TRBD1 might be the D (5 bases). The V gene lost 5 bases and the J gene lost 9 bases, with 23 bases spanning the gap. This CDR3 has 16 amino acids. Germline assignment: CDR1 SEHNR and CDR2 FQNEAQ (reference sequence). The DNA of the CDR3 is TGTGCCAGCAGCGGTAAGGGGTCAATAAGGGATTTTGAGCAGTTCTTC. Its protein product is CASSGKGSIRDFEQFF.